This record looks at one T cell receptor (beta chain) sequence and its context. Which antigen it targets is not known. No base qualities exist here, and no much larger clone lies one base off it. V ends up 4 bases short and J 4 bases short, with an unmatched junction base count of 6. The germline V gene (reference sequence) specifies SGHNT as CDR1 and YYREEE as CDR2. Including the terminal cysteine and phenylalanine, the CDR3 comprises 14 residues. Just the 42-base CDR3 DNA is kept, in frame starting at base 1. These data originate in a study of blood T cell repertoires in COVID-19 (dated by TCRdb to 2020 to 2022). Regarding the research as a whole: Samples from collaborators originated in the United States, Italy and Spain and spanned both the acute and convalescent phases of COVID-19. HLA class I and class II types, where available, came from metadata supplied by the sample provider rather than from assay-based typing. The prospective study material was composed of cDNA or gDNA derived from T cells, B-cell-depleted T cells, or PBMCs. A de-identified subject ID, COVID-19 status, age in years and sex were almost always included in the sample metadata. Deeply sampled blood TCRbeta repertoires from subjects exposed to, actively infected with, or recovered from COVID-19 were included in the dataset. The samples were drawn from the first 160 participants of the ongoing ImmuneRACE study and from 1,254 subjects provided by 6 global collaborators. The repertoires were made available in a free public database intended to serve as a resource for research on the immune response to SARS-CoV-2. Study-wide conclusions, independent of this receptor: How much clinical and demographic metadata was included differed by source and by participant, and the metadata was provided uncurated.

Participants in the prospective study were aged roughly 18 to 90 years, lived in 24 United States geographic areas, and enrolled through a virtual design. In the prospective study, cohorts were assigned on the basis of participant-reported clinical history obtained from a screening survey and a study questionnaire. ImmuneRACE Cohort 3 recovered participants were defined by two consecutive negative NP/OP PCR tests, healthcare professional clearance, or symptom resolution. In the prospective study, mobile phlebotomists collected whole blood, serum and a nasopharyngeal or oropharyngeal swab from each participant. Over a roughly 2-month period, participants in the prospective study had the option of providing additional blood draws and questionnaires. Blood samples from the prospective study were shipped frozen or at room temperature prior to DNA extraction. The immunoSEQ Assay, a bias-controlled multiplex PCR, was used to amplify TCRbeta CDR3 regions from genomic DNA. The authors' analysis ran thus. Within the assay, amplification of reference gene primers was used to estimate how many nucleated cells each sample contained. To quantify the absolute abundance of each unique TCRbeta CDR3 rearrangement, sequence reads were collapsed and filtered. Productive Simpson clonality was computed per sample as the square root of Simpson's diversity index over productive rearrangements. TCRdb re-hosts the immuneACCESS table, in-frame sequences only. Its copies lack some clones; in the studies checked, an unresolved V gene accounts for under half of them, and the cause for the rest is not known. The D gene and trimming were derived from the DNA, and the V and J assignments and clone size from that table. The sample table records 350,000 to 450,000 clones; 85% to 90% of these occur just once. About 1.1% of the sample is in the top ten clones.

The V and J segments used are TRBV5-4 and TRBJ2-5, with 8 junctional bases fitting TRBD2. The origin of this receptor is a man in his thirties or forties who had recovered from COVID-19. Material: PBMCs or T cells enriched from blood (not recorded which). At the DNA level, the sequence is TGTGCCAGCAGCCCGGGGGGGGGAGGAGAGACCCAGTACTTC. This sequence encodes CASSPGGGGETQYF.